This entry concerns a single TCR beta chain. Its antigen is not identified. CDR3 length: 14 residues. Trimming took off 0 bases at V and 12 bases at J, with 12 bases between the two ends. From germline, CDR1 is MNHNS and CDR2 SASEGT. The sample originates from a study of T cell responses to AZD1222 COVID-19 vaccine. Findings and caveats of the study: Regions 160-218 and 743-854 held dominance among vaccine-associated CD4 TCRs, which spanned spike.

Profiling relied on immunoSEQ multiplex PCR, and the TCRdb table lists in-frame clones only, not all of them. The sample yields some 190,000 clones, 85% to 90% seen once. This chain uses TRBV6-1 with TRBJ1-6; tentatively, D is TRBD1 (5 bases). The receptor comes from an adult in good health. This specimen was peripheral blood, taken on day 0 of AZD1222 vaccination. CDR3 DNA sequence: TGTGCCAGCAGTGAAGCCCAGGGAGTGGGACCCCTCCACTTT. As protein: CASSEAQGVGPLHF.